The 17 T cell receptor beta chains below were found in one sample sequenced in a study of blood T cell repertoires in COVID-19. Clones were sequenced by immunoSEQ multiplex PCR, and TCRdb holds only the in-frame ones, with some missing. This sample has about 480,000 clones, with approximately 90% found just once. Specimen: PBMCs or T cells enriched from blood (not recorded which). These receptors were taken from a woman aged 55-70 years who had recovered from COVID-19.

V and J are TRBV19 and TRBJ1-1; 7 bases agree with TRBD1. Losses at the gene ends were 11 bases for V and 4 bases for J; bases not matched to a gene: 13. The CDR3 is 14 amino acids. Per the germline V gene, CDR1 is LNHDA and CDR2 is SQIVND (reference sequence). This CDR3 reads CAVTEQGKGTEAFF. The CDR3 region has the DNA TGTGCCGTTACGGAACAGGGGAAGGGCACTGAAGCTTTCTTT.

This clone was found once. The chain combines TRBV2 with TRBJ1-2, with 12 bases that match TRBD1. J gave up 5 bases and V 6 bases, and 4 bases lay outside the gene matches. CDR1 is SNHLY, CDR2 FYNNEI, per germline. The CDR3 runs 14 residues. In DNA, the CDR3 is TGTGCCAGCAGGGGACAGGGGGCGCTATATGGCTACACCTTC. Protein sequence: CASRGQGALYGYTF.

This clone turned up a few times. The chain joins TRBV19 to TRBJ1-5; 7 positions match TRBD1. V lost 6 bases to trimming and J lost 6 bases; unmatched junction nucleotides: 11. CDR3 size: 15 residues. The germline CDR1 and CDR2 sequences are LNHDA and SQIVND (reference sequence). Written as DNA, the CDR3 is TGTGCCAGTAGAGAGGGGGCAACTAGGAGTCAGCCCCAGCATTTT. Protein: CASREGATRSQPQHF.

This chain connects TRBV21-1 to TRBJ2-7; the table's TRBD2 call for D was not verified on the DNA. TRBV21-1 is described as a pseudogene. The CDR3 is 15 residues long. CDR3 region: CASSKRRGPSYEQYF. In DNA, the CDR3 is TGTGCCAGCAGCAAACGGCGGGGTCCCTCCTACGAGCAGTACTTC.

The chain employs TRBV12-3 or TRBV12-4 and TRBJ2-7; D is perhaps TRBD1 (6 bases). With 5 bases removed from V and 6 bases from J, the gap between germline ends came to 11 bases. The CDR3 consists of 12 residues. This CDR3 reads CASSQGHSEQYF. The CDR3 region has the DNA TGTGCCAGCAGTCAGGGACACTCCGAGCAGTACTTC.

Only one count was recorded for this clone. This CDR3 is CATSRTTTGSNTGELFF. Written as DNA, the CDR3 is TGTGCCACCAGCAGAACTACAACAGGGTCCAACACCGGGGAGCTGTTTTTT. The rearrangement uses TRBV15 and TRBJ2-2; possibly TRBD1 for D (6 bases). V was cut by 2 bases and J by 2 bases, with 15 bases left in between. Germline V gene lookup returns CDR1 LNHNV and CDR2 YYDKDF (reference sequence). The CDR3 totals 17 residues.

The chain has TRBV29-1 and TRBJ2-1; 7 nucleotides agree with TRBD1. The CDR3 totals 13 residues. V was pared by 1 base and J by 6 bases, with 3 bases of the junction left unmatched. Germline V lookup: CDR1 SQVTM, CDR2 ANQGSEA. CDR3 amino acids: CSVEGTGGNEQFF. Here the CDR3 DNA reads TGCAGCGTTGAAGGGACAGGTGGCAATGAGCAGTTCTTC.

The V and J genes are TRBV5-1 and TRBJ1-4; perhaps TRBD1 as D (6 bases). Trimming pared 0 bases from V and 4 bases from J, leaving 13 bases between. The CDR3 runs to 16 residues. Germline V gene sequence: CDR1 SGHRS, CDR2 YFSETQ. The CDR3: CASSLVPQGNNEKLFF. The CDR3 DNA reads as TGCGCCAGCAGCTTGGTTCCACAGGGAAATAATGAAAAACTGTTTTTT. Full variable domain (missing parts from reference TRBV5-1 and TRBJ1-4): KAGVTQTPRYLIKTRGQQVTLSCSPISGHRSVSWYQQTPGQGLQFLFEYFSETQRNKGNFPGRFSGRQFSNSRSEMNVSTLELGDSALYLCASSLVPQGNNEKLFFGSGTQLSVL.

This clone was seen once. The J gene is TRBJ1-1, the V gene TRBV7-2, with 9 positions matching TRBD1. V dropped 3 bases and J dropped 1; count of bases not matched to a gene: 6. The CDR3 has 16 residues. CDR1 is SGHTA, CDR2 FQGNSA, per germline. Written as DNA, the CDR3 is TGTGCCAGCAGCTTTCGACAGGGGGGATGGAACACTGAAGCTTTCTTT. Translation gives CASSFRQGGWNTEAFF.

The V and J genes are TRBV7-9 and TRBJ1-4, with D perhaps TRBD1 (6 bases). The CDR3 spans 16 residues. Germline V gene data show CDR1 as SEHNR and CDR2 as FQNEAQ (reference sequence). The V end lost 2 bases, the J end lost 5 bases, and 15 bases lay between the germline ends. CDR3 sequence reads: CASSLSRGRANEKLFF. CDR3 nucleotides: TGTGCCAGCAGCTTATCAAGGGGGAGAGCGAATGAAAAACTGTTTTTT. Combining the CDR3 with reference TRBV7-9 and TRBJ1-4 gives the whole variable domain DTGVSQNPRHKITKRGQNVTFRCDPISEHNRLYWYRQTLGQGPEFLTYFQNEAQLEKSRLLSDRFSAERPKGSFSTLEIQRTEQGDSAMYLCASSLSRGRANEKLFFGSGTQLSVL.

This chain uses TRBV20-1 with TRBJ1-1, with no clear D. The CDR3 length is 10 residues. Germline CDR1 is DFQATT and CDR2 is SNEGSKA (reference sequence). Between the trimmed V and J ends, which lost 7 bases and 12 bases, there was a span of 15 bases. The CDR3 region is CSVAEYETFF. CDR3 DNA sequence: TGCAGTGTTGCCGAGTACGAAACTTTCTTT.

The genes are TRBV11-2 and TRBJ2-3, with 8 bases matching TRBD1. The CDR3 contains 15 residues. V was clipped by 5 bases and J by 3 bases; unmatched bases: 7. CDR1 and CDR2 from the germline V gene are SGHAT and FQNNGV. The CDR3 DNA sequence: TGTGCCAGCAGCCCCAACAGACAGGGGACAGATACGCAGTATTTT. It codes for CASSPNRQGTDTQYF.

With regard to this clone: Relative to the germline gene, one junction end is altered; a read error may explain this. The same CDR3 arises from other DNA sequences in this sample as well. The CDR3 reads CASSRRLAQSYNEQFF. CDR3 nucleotides: TGTGCCAGCAGCCGTCGACTAGCGCAGTCCTATAATGAGCAGTTCTTC. The gene calls are TRBV7-2 and TRBJ2-1; 8 bases align to TRBD2. The length of the CDR3 is 16 residues. Germline CDR1 is SGHTA and CDR2 is FQGNSA.

The CDR3 reads CASSLVEFSYNEQFF. CDR3 DNA: TGCGCCAGCAGCTTGGTTGAGTTCTCCTACAATGAGCAGTTCTTC. This rearrangement joins TRBV5-1 to TRBJ2-1; no clear D gene. Germline loops: CDR1 SGHRS, CDR2 YFSETQ. CDR3 length: 15 amino acids. The V end was cut by 0 bases, the J end by 0 bases, with 7 bases between.

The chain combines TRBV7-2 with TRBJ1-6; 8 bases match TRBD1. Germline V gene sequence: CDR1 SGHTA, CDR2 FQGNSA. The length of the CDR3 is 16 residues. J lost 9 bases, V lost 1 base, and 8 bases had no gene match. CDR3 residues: CASSLVAGGIGSPLHF. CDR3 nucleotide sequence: TGTGCCAGCAGCTTAGTGGCAGGGGGCATCGGTTCACCCCTCCACTTT.

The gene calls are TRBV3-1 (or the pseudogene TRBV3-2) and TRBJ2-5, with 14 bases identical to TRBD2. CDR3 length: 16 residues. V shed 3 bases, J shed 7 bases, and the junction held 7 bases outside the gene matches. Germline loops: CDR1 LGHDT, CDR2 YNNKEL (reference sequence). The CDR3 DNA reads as TGTGCCAGCAGCCAGGTCAGGACTAGCGGGGGGAGGACCCAGTACTTC. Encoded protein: CASSQVRTSGGRTQYF.

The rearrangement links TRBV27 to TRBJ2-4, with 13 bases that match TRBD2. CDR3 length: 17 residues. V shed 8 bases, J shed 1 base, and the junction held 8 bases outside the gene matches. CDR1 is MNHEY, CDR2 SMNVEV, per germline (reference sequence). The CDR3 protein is CASLTSGGARAKNIQYF. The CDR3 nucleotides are TGTGCCAGCCTAACTAGCGGGGGGGCCCGGGCCAAAAACATTCAGTACTTC.